This T cell receptor beta chain was captured by sequencing in a study of blood T cell repertoires in COVID-19. Study context: Some COVID-19 samples were acute and others convalescent; all came from the United States, Italy and Spain. The cDNA or gDNA used as material had been derived from T cells, B-cell-depleted T cells, or PBMCs.

How the authors handled the data: Quantification of nucleated cells was approximated via reference gene primer amplification. Profiled with immunoSEQ multiplex PCR; TCRdb holds only in-frame clones, not every one. From that table come the V and J calls and clone size; the DNA was used to work out D and trimming. Of 650,000 to 800,000 clones listed, 70% to 90% were seen once; the top ten hold roughly 0.26%. V gave up 1 base and J gave up 7 bases, with 11 bases separating them. This CDR3 contains 13 residues. From germline, CDR1 is LGHNA and CDR2 YSLEER. The chain has TRBV4-3 and TRBJ2-7; D uncertain. This receptor was taken from a woman aged 18-29 years with acute or convalescent COVID-19. The sample consisted of peripheral blood. The DNA of the CDR3 is TGCGCCAGCAGCCAAGCGGCAGGCAGAGAGCAGTACTTC. Its protein is CASSQAAGREQYF.